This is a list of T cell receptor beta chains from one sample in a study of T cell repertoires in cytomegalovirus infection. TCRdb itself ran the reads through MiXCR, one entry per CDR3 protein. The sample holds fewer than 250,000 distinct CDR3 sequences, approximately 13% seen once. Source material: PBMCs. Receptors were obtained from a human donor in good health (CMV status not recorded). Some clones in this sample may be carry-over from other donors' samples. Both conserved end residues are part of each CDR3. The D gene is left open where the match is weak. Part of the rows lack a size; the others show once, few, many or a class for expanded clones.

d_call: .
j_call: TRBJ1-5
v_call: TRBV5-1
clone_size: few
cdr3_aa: CASSLVPRGSNQPQHF
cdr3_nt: TGCGCCAGCAGCTTGGTGCCCAGGGGAAGCAATCAGCCCCAGCATTTT

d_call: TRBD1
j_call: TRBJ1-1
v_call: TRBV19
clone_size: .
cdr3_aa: CASSMVGTGVNTEAFF
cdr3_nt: TGTGCCAGTAGTATGGTGGGGACAGGGGTGAACACTGAAGCTTTCTTT

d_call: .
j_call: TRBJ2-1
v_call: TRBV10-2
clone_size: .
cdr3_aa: CASSEFRDPRGEDEQFF
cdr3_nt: TGCGCCAGCAGTGAGTTCCGGGACCCGAGGGGGGAAGATGAGCAGTTCTTC

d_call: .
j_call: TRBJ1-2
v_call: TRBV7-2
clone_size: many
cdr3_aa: CASSPTRVKGYTF
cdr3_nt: TGTGCCAGCAGCCCGACCAGGGTAAAGGGCTACACCTTC

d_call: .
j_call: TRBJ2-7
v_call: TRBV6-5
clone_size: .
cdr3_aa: CASSPWDNRSYEQYF
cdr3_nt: TGTGCCAGCAGTCCCTGGGACAACCGGTCCTACGAGCAGTACTTC

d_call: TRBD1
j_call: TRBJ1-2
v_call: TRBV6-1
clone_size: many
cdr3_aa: CASSWTGDGYTF
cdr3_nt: TGTGCCAGCAGTTGGACAGGGGATGGCTACACCTTC

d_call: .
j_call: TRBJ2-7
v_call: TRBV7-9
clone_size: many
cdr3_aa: CASSSDRNEQYF
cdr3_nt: TGTGCCAGCAGCTCAGATCGGAACGAGCAGTACTTC

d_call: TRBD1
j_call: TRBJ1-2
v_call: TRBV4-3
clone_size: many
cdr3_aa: CASSQDRTGDLIYYGYTF
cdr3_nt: TGCGCCAGCAGCCAAGATCGGACAGGGGATCTAATTTACTATGGCTACACCTTC

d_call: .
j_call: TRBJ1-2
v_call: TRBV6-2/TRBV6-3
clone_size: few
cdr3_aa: CASSYPLTKTLQNYGYTF
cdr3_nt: TGTGCCAGCAGTTACCCCCTTACTAAGACATTGCAGAACTATGGCTACACCTTC

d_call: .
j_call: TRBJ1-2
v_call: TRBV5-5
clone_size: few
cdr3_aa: CASSLQDPFSYGYTF
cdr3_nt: TGTGCCAGCAGCCTTCAGGATCCGTTTAGCTATGGCTACACCTTC

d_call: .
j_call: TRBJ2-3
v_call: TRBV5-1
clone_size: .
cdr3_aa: CASSIGSGLGTDTQYF
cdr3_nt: TGCGCCAGCAGCATAGGCTCGGGGTTGGGCACAGATACGCAGTATTTT

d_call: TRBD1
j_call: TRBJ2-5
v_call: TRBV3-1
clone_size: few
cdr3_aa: CASSQRTGLETQYF
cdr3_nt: TGTGCCAGCAGCCAGCGGACAGGGCTAGAGACCCAGTACTTC

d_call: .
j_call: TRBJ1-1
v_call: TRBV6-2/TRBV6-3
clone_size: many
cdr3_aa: CASTRESGTEAFF
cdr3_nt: TGTGCCAGCACACGTGAGTCCGGGACTGAAGCTTTCTTT

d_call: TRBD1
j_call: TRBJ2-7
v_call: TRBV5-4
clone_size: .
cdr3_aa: CASSPGQARVGPEQYF
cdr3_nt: TGTGCCAGCAGCCCGGGACAGGCGCGGGTGGGCCCCGAGCAGTACTTC

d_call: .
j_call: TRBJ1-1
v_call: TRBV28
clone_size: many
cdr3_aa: CASSLELWGSNTEAFF
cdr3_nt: TGTGCCAGCAGCCTGGAGCTATGGGGATCGAACACTGAAGCTTTCTTT

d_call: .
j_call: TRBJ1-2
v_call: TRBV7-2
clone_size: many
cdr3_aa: CASSPPRRAVGYTF
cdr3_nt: TGTGCCAGCAGCCCCCCCCGCAGGGCGGTCGGCTACACCTTC

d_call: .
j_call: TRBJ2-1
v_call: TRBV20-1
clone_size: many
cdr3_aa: CSARVDLYNEQFF
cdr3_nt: TGCAGTGCTAGAGTGGATTTATACAATGAGCAGTTCTTC

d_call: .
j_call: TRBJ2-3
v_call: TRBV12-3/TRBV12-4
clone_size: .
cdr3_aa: CASGGADTQYF
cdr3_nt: TGTGCCAGCGGAGGGGCAGATACGCAGTATTTT

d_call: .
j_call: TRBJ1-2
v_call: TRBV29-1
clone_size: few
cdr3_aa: CSVDTPTGYGYTF
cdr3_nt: TGCAGCGTTGACACCCCGACAGGATATGGCTACACCTTC

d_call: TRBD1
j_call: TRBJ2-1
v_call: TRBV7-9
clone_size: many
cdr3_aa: CASSGSGTGKWNEQFF
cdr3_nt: TGTGCCAGCAGCGGTTCCGGGACAGGGAAATGGAATGAGCAGTTCTTC

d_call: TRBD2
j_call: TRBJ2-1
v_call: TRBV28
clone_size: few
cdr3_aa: CASSPGGASGAYNEQFF
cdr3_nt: TGTGCCAGCAGCCCAGGGGGTGCTAGCGGGGCCTACAATGAGCAGTTCTTC

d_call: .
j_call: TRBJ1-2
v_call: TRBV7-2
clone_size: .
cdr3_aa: CASRLGVGTYGFTF
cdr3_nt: TGTGCCAGCCGCTTGGGGGTTGGGACCTATGGCTTCACCTTC

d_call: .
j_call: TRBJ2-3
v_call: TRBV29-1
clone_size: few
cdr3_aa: CSAASGTTTDTQYF
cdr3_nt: TGCAGCGCAGCATCCGGGACAACCACAGATACGCAGTATTTT

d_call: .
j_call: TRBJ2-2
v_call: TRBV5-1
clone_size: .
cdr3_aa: CASRDSIANTGELFF
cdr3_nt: TGCGCCAGCAGGGACAGTATCGCGAACACCGGGGAGCTGTTTTTT

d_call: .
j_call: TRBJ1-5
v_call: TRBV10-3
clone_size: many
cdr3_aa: CAISEGAGGDLYSNQPQHF
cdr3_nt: TGTGCCATCAGTGAAGGTGCTGGCGGGGACCTGTATAGCAATCAGCCCCAGCATTTT

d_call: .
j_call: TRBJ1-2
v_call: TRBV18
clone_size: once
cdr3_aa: CASSPSDRLSGYTF
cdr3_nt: TGTGCCAGCTCACCAAGCGACCGACTGAGTGGCTACACCTTC

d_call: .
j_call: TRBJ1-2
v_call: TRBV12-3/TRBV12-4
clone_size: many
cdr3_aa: CASSLAGSRGYTF
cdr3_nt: TGTGCCAGCAGTTTAGCAGGGAGCCGTGGCTACACCTTC

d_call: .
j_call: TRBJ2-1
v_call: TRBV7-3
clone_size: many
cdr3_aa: CASSPSGARNEQFF
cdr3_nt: TGTGCCAGCAGCCCGAGTGGGGCAAGGAATGAGCAGTTCTTC

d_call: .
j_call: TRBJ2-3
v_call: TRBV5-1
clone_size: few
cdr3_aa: CASSLGRVFTDTQYF
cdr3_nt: TGCGCCAGCAGCTTGGGCAGAGTCTTCACAGATACGCAGTATTTT

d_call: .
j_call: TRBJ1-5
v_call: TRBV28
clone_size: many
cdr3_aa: CASSSGPSNQPQHF
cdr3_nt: TGTGCCAGCAGCTCGGGACCCTCCAATCAGCCCCAGCATTTT

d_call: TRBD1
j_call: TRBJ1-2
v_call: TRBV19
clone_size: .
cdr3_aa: CASSPTGVYGYTF
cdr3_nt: TGTGCCAGTAGTCCAACAGGGGTCTATGGCTACACCTTC

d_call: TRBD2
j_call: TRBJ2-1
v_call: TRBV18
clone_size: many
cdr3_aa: CASSRASRGGPGNEQFF
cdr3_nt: TGTGCCAGCTCACGCGCATCTAGGGGAGGGCCAGGCAATGAGCAGTTCTTC

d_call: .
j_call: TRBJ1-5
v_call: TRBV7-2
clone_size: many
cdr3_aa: CASSPTNSNQPQHF
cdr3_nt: TGTGCCAGCAGCCCTACGAATAGCAATCAGCCCCAGCATTTT